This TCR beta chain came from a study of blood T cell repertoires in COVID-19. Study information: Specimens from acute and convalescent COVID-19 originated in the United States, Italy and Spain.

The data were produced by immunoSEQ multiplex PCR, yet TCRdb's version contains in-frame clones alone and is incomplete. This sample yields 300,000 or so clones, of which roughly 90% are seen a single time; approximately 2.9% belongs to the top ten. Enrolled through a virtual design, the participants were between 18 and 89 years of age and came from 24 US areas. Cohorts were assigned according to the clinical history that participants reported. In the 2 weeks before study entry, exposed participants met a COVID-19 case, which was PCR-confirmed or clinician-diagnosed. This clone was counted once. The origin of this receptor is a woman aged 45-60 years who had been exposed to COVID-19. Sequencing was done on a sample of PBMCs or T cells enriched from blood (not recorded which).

This CDR3 reads CASSLVSVGGETQYF. The DNA of the CDR3 is TGTGCCAGCAGCTTAGTGTCAGTGGGGGGAGAGACCCAGTACTTC. V is TRBV7-2 and J is TRBJ2-5; perhaps TRBD2 as D (6 bases). Trimming shortened V by 1 base and J by 4 bases, and 13 bases separated the two germline ends. The CDR3 is 15 amino acids. Germline CDR1 reads SGHTA; CDR2 reads FQGNSA.